A single T cell receptor beta chain is shown here with its context. This entry is derived from a study of cytomegalovirus exposure and HLA in healthy donors. Vbeta (60) and Jbeta (13) primers were used in the PCR. Sequenced by immunoSEQ multiplex PCR; TCRdb stores in-frame clones only, minus some. This sample has 150,000 to 200,000 clones, with roughly 79% found just once. Trimming removed 0 bases from V and 5 bases from J, with 6 bases in between. CDR1 is SGHNT and CDR2 is YYREEE in the germline V gene (reference sequence). This CDR3 comprises 13 residues. Sequenced: PBMCs. This receptor was identified in a man aged 30 to 39 in good health and CMV-seronegative. The chain links TRBV5-4 to TRBJ1-5; TRBD1 might be the D (6 bases). CDR3 sequence: CASSLDRDQPQHF. In DNA, the CDR3 is TGTGCCAGCAGCTTGGACAGGGATCAGCCCCAGCATTTT.